The 13 T cell receptor beta chains below all came from one sample that was sequenced in a study of metastatic and nonmetastatic thyroid tumors. TCRdb reprocessed the PCR reads via MiXCR. The table has fewer than 4,500 clones, around 30% seen once. Every patient was untreated before thyroid surgery. Sequenced input: adjacent normal tissue. All receptors come from a male donor with papillary thyroid cancer or a benign thyroid nodule (not recorded which). Some clones in this sample may be carry-over from other donors' samples.

The chain carries TRBV30 and TRBJ1-2, with D unresolved. Germline values: CDR1 GTSNPN, CDR2 SVGIG (reference sequence). This CDR3 is built from 12 residues. V was trimmed by 5 bases and J by 6 bases, leaving 13 bases between them. This CDR3 reads CAWVAGPDGYTF. CDR3 coding DNA: TGTGCCTGGGTGGCAGGACCGGATGGCTACACCTTC.

The chain links TRBV2 to TRBJ2-2; 8 bases line up with TRBD2. The germline CDR1 and CDR2 sequences are SNHLY and FYNNEI. The CDR3 extends over 14 amino acids. V lost 8 bases and J lost 5; bases outside the gene matches: 7. This CDR3 is CASRRGGGTGELFF. DNA for the CDR3: TGTGCCAGCCGACGGGGGGGAGGAACCGGGGAGCTGTTTTTT.

This clone has only a few counts. V is TRBV15 and J is TRBJ2-7; TRBD2 matches at 8 bases. CDR3 size: 15 residues. V gave up 1 base and J gave up 6 bases; unmatched junction bases: 8. CDR1 and CDR2 (germline): LNHNV, YYDKDF (reference sequence). Here the CDR3 reads CATSRVGAGGGEQYF. In DNA, the CDR3 is TGTGCCACCAGCAGAGTGGGGGCGGGAGGAGGCGAGCAGTACTTC.

The V gene is TRBV20-1, the J gene TRBJ2-3; TRBD2 matches 14 bases. Trimming at V came to 0 bases and at J to 2 bases, leaving 13 bases not matched to a gene. The length of the CDR3 is 20 residues. Per the germline V gene, CDR1 is DFQATT and CDR2 is SNEGSKA (reference sequence). The CDR3 nucleotides are TGCAGTGCTAGAGATGTCGATGGGACTAGCGGGAGAGGGACCACAGATACGCAGTATTTT. Translation: CSARDVDGTSGRGTTDTQYF.

This clone qualifies as medium-sized. The rearrangement uses TRBV5-1 and TRBJ2-2, with TRBD2 identical over 10 bases. V trimming: 4 bases; J trimming: 3 bases; junction bases outside the gene matches: 6. The CDR3 spans 16 residues. The germline CDR1 and CDR2 sequences are SGHRS and YFSETQ. CDR3 sequence: CASSQTGLAYTGELFF. The CDR3 DNA reads as TGCGCCAGCAGCCAAACGGGACTAGCGTACACCGGGGAGCTGTTTTTT.

This rearrangement joins TRBV6-1 to TRBJ1-6; TRBD1 is a possible D gene (6 bases). The CDR3 is 16 residues long. Trimming stripped 6 bases from V and 4 bases from J, with 16 bases between. CDR1 and CDR2 (germline): MNHNS, SASEGT. This CDR3 is CASSPKRGGYNSPLHF. The CDR3 DNA sequence: TGTGCCAGCAGCCCCAAGAGGGGGGGTTATAATTCACCCCTCCACTTT.

The chain recombines TRBV12-3 or TRBV12-4 with TRBJ1-5; TRBD1 matches at 9 bases. This CDR3 is 15 amino acids long. J was trimmed by 4 bases and V by 5 bases; bases with no gene match: 6. In DNA form, the CDR3 reads TGTGCCAGCAGTCCTGGGACAGGGCTTAATCAGCCCCAGCATTTT. The encoded protein is CASSPGTGLNQPQHF.

The V gene is TRBV6-2 or TRBV6-3, the J gene TRBJ2-7; 11 bases match TRBD2. CDR3 length: 17 amino acids. Germline-derived CDR1 and CDR2 are MNHEY and SVGEGT. Trimming removed 6 bases from V and 3 bases from J; junction bases left unmatched: 13. The DNA of the CDR3 is TGTGCCAGCAGCCAGGGACTAGCGGTCCACGGACGCTACGAGCAGTACTTC. Translation gives CASSQGLAVHGRYEQYF.

This clone showed up just a few times. This sequence joins TRBV29-1 and TRBJ1-2, with a possible D match to TRBD1 (5 bases). The CDR3 totals 13 residues. Germline V gene data show CDR1 as SQVTM and CDR2 as ANQGSEA. Trimming took off 0 bases at V and 4 bases at J, with 9 bases between the two ends. The CDR3: CSVEEAGGYGYTF. Written as DNA, the CDR3 is TGCAGCGTTGAAGAGGCGGGGGGCTATGGCTACACCTTC.

This clone is labeled as large. Here the CDR3 DNA reads TGTGCCAGCAGCGAGACAGGGGGCTACGAGCAGTACTTC. Its translation: CASSETGGYEQYF. V usage is TRBV11-2 and J usage is TRBJ2-7, with 9 bases that match TRBD1. The CDR3 has 13 residues. Losses at the gene ends were 5 bases for V and 3 bases for J; bases not matched to a gene: 2. Germline assignment: CDR1 SGHAT and CDR2 FQNNGV.

The chain links TRBV20-1 to TRBJ1-2; a weak D match, TRBD1 (6 bases). Deletions cut 6 bases from V and 0 bases from J, with 17 bases between. CDR3 length: 15 residues. From germline, CDR1 is DFQATT and CDR2 SNEGSKA (reference sequence). The CDR3 region has the DNA TGCAGTGCCAGCATGCGGGACACCTCTAACTATGGCTACACCTTC. Its protein product is CSASMRDTSNYGYTF.

V gene TRBV6-1 combines with J gene TRBJ2-7; 9 bases are shared with TRBD2. This CDR3 has 14 amino acids. J gave up 0 bases and V 5 bases, and 2 bases lay outside the gene matches. The germline gives CDR1 MNHNS, CDR2 SASEGT. The CDR3, as DNA: TGTGCCAGCAGTTGGACTAGCGACTCCTACGAGCAGTACTTC. This codes for CASSWTSDSYEQYF.

This chain links TRBV28 with TRBJ1-2; D possibly corresponds to TRBD1 (5 bases). The ends were cut back, 6 bases at V and 6 bases at J, with 17 bases in the middle. Germline loops: CDR1 MDHEN, CDR2 SYDVKM. This CDR3 contains 14 residues. The CDR3 DNA reads TGTGCCAGCAGAATTTGGGGACGGCCAGATGGCTACACCTTC. Residues: CASRIWGRPDGYTF.